This TCR beta chain was recovered during a study of technical replicates of blood from a handful of donors (dated by TCRdb to 2015 to 2018). In the germline V gene, CDR1 corresponds to SGHAT and CDR2 to FQNNGV. V has 2 bases trimmed and J has 3 bases trimmed; junction bases matching no gene number 10. The CDR3 measures 17 amino acids from cysteine to phenylalanine. The sequence is cut down to CDR3 DNA, 51 bases in frame from base 1. About this clone itself: No antigen is known for it. Base qualities are not recorded, but no much larger clone differs from it by a single base.

The library was made by the immunoSEQ multiplex PCR assay. Imported from immuneACCESS, the table was reduced by TCRdb to in-frame sequences with V and J called. These copies leave out some clones; in studies compared against another copy, an unresolved V gene accounts for under half, and the cause of the remainder is not known. The sample records about 97,000 clones, over 95% of which are singletons. The ten largest clonotypes hold around 0.2% of the sample. The sequence is built from TRBV11-2 and TRBJ2-1; a stretch of 7 junction bases matches TRBD1. The TCR comes from a human donor in good health. Material: T cells isolated from PBMCs. The CDR3 protein sequence reads: CASSLQFRTGLYNEQFF. The sequenced DNA is TGTGCCAGCAGCTTACAATTTAGGACAGGTCTCTACAATGAGCAGTTCTTC.